These T cell receptor beta chains were read from a single sample in a study of spatial heterogeneity in lung cancer. MiXCR, applied by TCRdb to the 5' RACE reads, yields one record per CDR3 protein. This sample has 50,000 or so distinct CDR3 sequences, with 12% found just once. Specimen: PBMCs, collected at surgery. Receptor source: a female donor with early-stage non-small cell lung cancer. CDR3s include the opening cysteine and the closing phenylalanine or tryptophan. A D gene is named only where the DNA matches it firmly. For some rows the clone size is stated as once, few or many, or as a class when expanded; others skip it.

J: TRBJ2-1
size: many
V: TRBV20-1
D: NA
DNA: TGCAGTGCTATGGGGCCCACCGGAGTCTTCTTC
CDR3: CSAMGPTGVFF

J: TRBJ1-1
size: NA
V: TRBV11-2
D: NA
DNA: TGTGCCAGCAGCTCAGTTCGGACAGACCTCGGCACTGAAGCTTTCTTT
CDR3: CASSSVRTDLGTEAFF

J: TRBJ1-2
size: many
V: TRBV3-1
D: TRBD1
DNA: TGTGCCAGCAGCCAAAGGGGACAGGAACATCGTGGCTACACCTTC
CDR3: CASSQRGQEHRGYTF

J: TRBJ2-1
size: many
V: TRBV6-4
D: TRBD2
DNA: TGTGCCAGCAGTGACTCGACTAGCGGGGGAAGCTCCTACAATGAGCAGTTCTTC
CDR3: CASSDSTSGGSSYNEQFF

J: TRBJ1-6
size: NA
V: TRBV28
D: NA
DNA: TGTGCCAGCAGTTTCTTAGCTTTGGGCAGGGAAAATTCACCCCTCCACTTT
CDR3: CASSFLALGRENSPLHF

J: TRBJ1-2
size: NA
V: TRBV29-1
D: TRBD1
DNA: TGCAGCGTGGACAGGGGGCGGATTGACTATGGCTACACCTTC
CDR3: CSVDRGRIDYGYTF

J: TRBJ2-2
size: NA
V: TRBV29-1
D: NA
DNA: TGCAGCGTTACAGGAGGCGGTGCCGGGGAGCTGTTTTTT
CDR3: CSVTGGGAGELFF

J: TRBJ1-2
size: few
V: TRBV6-1
D: TRBD1
DNA: TGTGCCAGCAGTGCCCCGGACAGGTCTAACTATGGCTACACCTTC
CDR3: CASSAPDRSNYGYTF

J: TRBJ2-1
size: NA
V: TRBV19
D: NA
DNA: TGTGCCAGTAGTGCACCCCCATACAATGAGCAGTTCTTC
CDR3: CASSAPPYNEQFF

J: TRBJ1-2
size: NA
V: TRBV2
D: NA
DNA: TGTGCCAGCAGTGAAGGGGGAGCTAACTATGGCTACACCTTC
CDR3: CASSEGGANYGYTF

J: TRBJ1-1
size: many
V: TRBV28
D: NA
DNA: TGTGCCAGCAGTCTCCTTGGGGGGGGCACTGAAGCTTTCTTT
CDR3: CASSLLGGGTEAFF

J: TRBJ2-5
size: many
V: TRBV20-1
D: NA
DNA: TGCAGTGCTAGCTCCCCCCCTCGCCTTGAGACCCAGTACTTC
CDR3: CSASSPPRLETQYF

J: TRBJ1-1
size: few
V: TRBV29-1
D: TRBD1
DNA: TGCAGCGTTGTTGAACAGGGGCGAGGGGTCGAAGCTTTCTTT
CDR3: CSVVEQGRGVEAFF

J: TRBJ1-5
size: few
V: TRBV19
D: NA
DNA: TGTGCCAGTACGGGGCAGGGCAATCAGCCCCAGCATTTT
CDR3: CASTGQGNQPQHF

J: TRBJ1-1
size: NA
V: TRBV6-2/TRBV6-3
D: NA
DNA: TGTGCCAGCAGTCCATGGGTGGACACTGAAGCTTTCTTT
CDR3: CASSPWVDTEAFF

J: TRBJ2-1
size: NA
V: TRBV5-1
D: TRBD1
DNA: TGCGCCAGCAGCTTGGCCGAGGGGACAGGGGGCTCGAGGGAGTTCTTC
CDR3: CASSLAEGTGGSREFF

J: TRBJ2-7
size: NA
V: TRBV3-1
D: NA
DNA: TGTGCCAGCAGGGATCGCGGGACAGACGAGCAGTACTTC
CDR3: CASRDRGTDEQYF

J: TRBJ1-1
size: few
V: TRBV29-1
D: NA
DNA: TGCAGCGTTGAACGGCGGATTTGGACAGAGAACACTGAAGCTTTCTTT
CDR3: CSVERRIWTENTEAFF

J: TRBJ2-7
size: NA
V: TRBV7-2
D: NA
DNA: TGTGCCAGCAGCGGTGCGGGCCATTACGAGCAGTACTTC
CDR3: CASSGAGHYEQYF

J: TRBJ1-6
size: few
V: TRBV12-3/TRBV12-4
D: TRBD1
DNA: TGTGCCATTAGGACAGGGGGCGTAAATTCACCCCTCCACTTT
CDR3: CAIRTGGVNSPLHF

J: TRBJ1-4
size: few
V: TRBV5-1
D: NA
DNA: TGCGCCAGCAGCTTGGAGGGGGGGGCTAATGAAAAACTGTTTTTT
CDR3: CASSLEGGANEKLFF

J: TRBJ2-7
size: many
V: TRBV5-1
D: NA
DNA: TGCGCCAGCAGCTTGGCAGCACAGGGCGACGAGCAGTACTTC
CDR3: CASSLAAQGDEQYF

J: TRBJ2-1
size: NA
V: TRBV3-1
D: NA
DNA: TGTGCCAGCAGCCAAGATCCGGGAGTCAACAATGAGCAGTTCTTC
CDR3: CASSQDPGVNNEQFF

J: TRBJ2-1
size: NA
V: TRBV27
D: TRBD2
DNA: TGTGCCAGCAGTATGACTAGCGGGGGGGGTCCTGAGCAGTTCTTC
CDR3: CASSMTSGGGPEQFF

J: TRBJ1-5
size: many
V: TRBV19
D: NA
DNA: TGTGCCAGTAGGGCTGTGGGCAGCAATCAGCCCCAGCATTTT
CDR3: CASRAVGSNQPQHF

J: TRBJ2-3
size: few
V: TRBV29-1
D: NA
DNA: TGCAGCGTTGAAGGGGGTGACGACAGCACAGATACGCAGTATTTT
CDR3: CSVEGGDDSTDTQYF

J: TRBJ2-2
size: few
V: TRBV7-6
D: NA
DNA: TGTGCCAGCAGCGCTCAGTGGGGGAACACCGGGGAGCTGTTTTTT
CDR3: CASSAQWGNTGELFF

J: TRBJ2-1
size: NA
V: TRBV30
D: NA
DNA: TGTGCCTGGACCGAAGAGAGCTCCTACAATGAGCAGTTCTTC
CDR3: CAWTEESSYNEQFF

J: TRBJ2-1
size: large
V: TRBV6-5
D: TRBD2
DNA: TGTGCCAGCAGTTATGGAGGCGGGGGGTATGAGCAGTTCTTC
CDR3: CASSYGGGGYEQFF

J: TRBJ2-4
size: many
V: TRBV6-2/TRBV6-3
D: TRBD2
DNA: TGTGCCAGCAGTTACTCCCCTCTAGCGGTGGAAGCCAAAAACATTCAGTACTTC
CDR3: CASSYSPLAVEAKNIQYF

J: TRBJ2-7
size: many
V: TRBV28
D: NA
DNA: TGTGCCAGCAGTTTATCTGGGGGCTACGAGCAGTACTTC
CDR3: CASSLSGGYEQYF

J: TRBJ2-1
size: few
V: TRBV6-5
D: NA
DNA: TGTGCCAGCAGTCGCCCAGGGGTGGGGGGGCTGAATGAGCAGTTCTTC
CDR3: CASSRPGVGGLNEQFF

J: TRBJ2-3
size: few
V: TRBV4-2
D: NA
DNA: TGTGCCAGCAGCCATGGAGATACAGATACGCAGTATTTT
CDR3: CASSHGDTDTQYF

J: TRBJ1-5
size: NA
V: TRBV5-4
D: TRBD1
DNA: TGTGCCAGCAGCTTGGGGACAGGGCTTAATCAGCCCCAGCATTTT
CDR3: CASSLGTGLNQPQHF

J: TRBJ1-1
size: many
V: TRBV15
D: NA
DNA: TGTGCCACCAGCAGAGACAGGGGCCTGAACACTGAAGCTTTCTTT
CDR3: CATSRDRGLNTEAFF

J: TRBJ2-6
size: NA
V: TRBV11-2
D: NA
DNA: TGTGCCAGCAGCTGGACCCAGGTTGGGGCCAACGTCCTGACTTTC
CDR3: CASSWTQVGANVLTF

J: TRBJ2-1
size: few
V: TRBV12-5
D: NA
DNA: TGTGCTAGTGGTTCGACGGGGACTGAGCAGTTCTTC
CDR3: CASGSTGTEQFF

J: TRBJ1-2
size: few
V: TRBV7-8
D: NA
DNA: TGTGCCAGCAGCTTAGCGGTCCCCCGTGGTAATGGCTACACCTTC
CDR3: CASSLAVPRGNGYTF

J: TRBJ2-7
size: many
V: TRBV29-1
D: TRBD1
DNA: TGCAGCGTAGGACAGGACTACGAGCAGTACTTC
CDR3: CSVGQDYEQYF

J: TRBJ1-6
size: many
V: TRBV5-1
D: NA
DNA: TGCGCCAGCAGCTTGGGGACAGATAATTCACCCCTCCACTTT
CDR3: CASSLGTDNSPLHF

J: TRBJ1-1
size: NA
V: TRBV20-1
D: NA
DNA: TGCAGTGCTAGGGATATAAGTTTCGACACTGAAGCTTTCTTT
CDR3: CSARDISFDTEAFF

J: TRBJ2-3
size: few
V: TRBV29-1
D: TRBD2
DNA: TGCAGCGTATCTTCAGGGCTAGCGGGAACAGATACGCAGTATTTT
CDR3: CSVSSGLAGTDTQYF

J: TRBJ2-1
size: NA
V: TRBV5-6
D: NA
DNA: TGTGCCAGCAGTGGCGGAAGCTCCTACAATGAGCAGTTCTTC
CDR3: CASSGGSSYNEQFF

J: TRBJ1-5
size: few
V: TRBV16
D: NA
DNA: TGTGCCAGCAGCCAAATGGGGGGAACGGGTCAGCCCCAGCATTTT
CDR3: CASSQMGGTGQPQHF

J: TRBJ1-1
size: few
V: TRBV7-2
D: NA
DNA: TGTGCCAGCAGCTTATCTTCGGGGATGAACACTGAAGCTTTCTTT
CDR3: CASSLSSGMNTEAFF

J: TRBJ1-3
size: few
V: TRBV5-1
D: NA
DNA: TGCGCCAGCAGCTTGGGAAAAACAGGGTTCTTTGGAAACACCATATATTTT
CDR3: CASSLGKTGFFGNTIYF